These 19 T cell receptor beta chains were all obtained from the same sample, sequenced in a study of radiotherapy plus CTLA-4 blockade in lung cancer (dated by TCRdb to the late 2010s). Library creation used the immunoSEQ multiplex PCR assay. Not all clones reach the TCRdb copy of this immuneACCESS table, which keeps in-frame sequences only. Checked studies attribute under half of the gap to unresolved V genes and leave the rest unexplained. A total of about 110,000 clones appear in this sample, about 85% of them only once. The ten biggest clones cover 2.4% of the sample. Sample: peripheral blood, taken from a patient treated with radiotherapy plus ipilimumab. These receptors were obtained from a human donor with non-small cell lung cancer that progressed on radiotherapy plus ipilimumab. Some clones in this sample may be carry-over from other donors' samples.

The V and J genes are TRBV4-3 and TRBJ2-6; possibly TRBD1 for D (5 bases). This CDR3 region has 17 residues. The germline V gene encodes CDR1 LGHNA and CDR2 YSLEER. V lost 5 bases, J lost 0 bases, and 14 bases lay in between. This CDR3 reads CASSLGVSSSGANVLTF. CDR3 DNA: TGCGCCAGCAGCTTAGGGGTCTCTAGCTCTGGGGCCAACGTCCTGACTTTC.

The V call is TRBV4-3, the J call TRBJ2-7, with D possibly being TRBD1 (5 bases). V lost 0 bases and J lost 0, with 18 bases in between. The CDR3 spans 18 residues. Germline CDR1 is LGHNA and CDR2 is YSLEER. CDR3: CASSQDKGKETLSYEQYF. Here the CDR3 DNA reads TGCGCCAGCAGCCAAGATAAGGGGAAGGAGACCCTCTCCTACGAGCAGTACTTC.

The chain uses TRBV5-1 and TRBJ2-2; D gene ambiguous. The CDR3 is 13 amino acids. Looked up from germline, CDR1 is SGHRS and CDR2 is YFSETQ. Trimming removed 2 bases from V and 7 bases from J, with 9 bases in between. The DNA of the CDR3 is TGCGCCAGCAGCTTAAGGGTCCGCGGGGAGCTGTTTTTT. Translating it yields CASSLRVRGELFF.

This chain connects TRBV10-3 to TRBJ2-7, with a weak D call TRBD2 (6 bases). Germline V CDR1 and CDR2: ENHRY, SYGVKD. With 3 bases removed from V and 1 base from J, the gap between germline ends came to 13 bases. There are 15 residues in the CDR3. CDR3 amino acids: CAISDPGVGSYEQYF. Here the CDR3 DNA reads TGTGCCATCAGTGACCCGGGGGTCGGGTCCTACGAGCAGTACTTC.

The rearrangement uses TRBV28 and TRBJ1-3; possibly TRBD1 for D (5 bases). Trimming took 6 bases from V and 4 from J, leaving 13 bases between them. From germline, CDR1 is MDHEN and CDR2 SYDVKM. The CDR3 is 14 residues long. The CDR3 protein is CASRTTGDGNTIYF. The CDR3 DNA follows: TGTGCCAGCAGGACCACCGGGGACGGAAACACCATATATTTT.

The V gene is TRBV2, the J gene TRBJ2-2; TRBD1 matches 8 bases. The CDR3 runs to 15 residues. Losses at the gene ends were 1 base for V and 5 bases for J; bases not matched to a gene: 3. CDR1 and CDR2 from the germline V gene are SNHLY and FYNNEI. In DNA, the CDR3 is TGTGCCAGCAGTGAAGAGACAGGGGAAACCGGGGAGCTGTTTTTT. The encoded protein is CASSEETGETGELFF.

The rearrangement uses TRBV6-1 and TRBJ2-7; D is undetermined. Trimming removed 0 bases at V and 6 bases at J, with 15 bases between. Germline assignment: CDR1 MNHNS and CDR2 SASEGT. There are 15 residues in the CDR3. CDR3 sequence: CASSEAGFKLGEQYF. CDR3 DNA: TGTGCCAGCAGTGAAGCGGGGTTTAAACTCGGCGAGCAGTACTTC.

The chain has TRBV18 and TRBJ2-4; D possibly uses TRBD1 or TRBD2 (5 bases each). Looked up from germline, CDR1 is KGHSH and CDR2 is LQKENI. The CDR3 spans 17 residues. V was shortened by 3 bases and J by 0 bases, with 15 bases between the two germline ends. The CDR3, as DNA: TGTGCCAGCTCACCTGGAGCGGACACTTTAGCCAAAAACATTCAGTACTTC. Translation gives CASSPGADTLAKNIQYF. Drawing the rest from reference TRBV18 and TRBJ2-4, the complete variable domain is NAGVMQNPRHLVRRRGQEARLRCSPMKGHSHVYWYRQLPEEGLKFMVYLQKENIIDESGMPKERFSAEFPKEGPSILRIQQVVRGDSAAYFCASSPGADTLAKNIQYFGAGTRLSVL.

This rearrangement joins TRBV7-2 to TRBJ1-3, with D tentatively TRBD1 (6 bases). The V end lost 6 bases, the J end lost 0 bases, and 21 bases lay between the germline ends. In germline, CDR1 is SGHTA, CDR2 FQGNSA. CDR3 size: 18 residues. This CDR3 reads CASSPSIGGPLSGNTIYF. CDR3 nucleotides: TGTGCCAGCAGTCCTAGTATTGGGGGGCCCCTCTCTGGAAACACCATATATTTT.

The chain couples TRBV6-5 to TRBJ1-5; D unclear. V lost 6 bases and J 5 bases, leaving 11 bases between the germline ends. The CDR3 runs to 13 residues. The germline V gene has CDR1 MNHEY and CDR2 SVGAGI. CDR3 residues: CASSYRPDQPQHF. CDR3 coding DNA: TGTGCCAGCAGCTACAGACCGGATCAGCCCCAGCATTTT.

This chain connects TRBV15 to TRBJ2-5; D may be TRBD1 (6 bases). V dropped 0 bases and J dropped 2 bases, with 16 bases sitting between them. This CDR3 spans 17 amino acids. Germline V lookup: CDR1 LNHNV, CDR2 YYDKDF (reference sequence). The CDR3 protein is CATSRELGRGGQETQYF. The CDR3 region has the DNA TGTGCCACCAGCAGAGAATTGGGCAGGGGTGGGCAAGAGACCCAGTACTTC.

The genes are TRBV4-3 and TRBJ2-3; D is unclear. Germline CDR1 and CDR2: LGHNA and YSLEER. The V end was cut by 4 bases, the J end by 2 bases, with 10 bases between. This CDR3 comprises 14 residues. CDR3 in DNA: TGCGCCAGCAGCCGGACGGAGAACACAGATACGCAGTATTTT. Translating it yields CASSRTENTDTQYF.

J is TRBJ2-4 and V is TRBV4-3; 10 nucleotides agree with TRBD1. V shed 5 bases, J shed 9 bases, and the junction held 10 bases outside the gene matches. The CDR3 runs to 15 residues. The germline V gene encodes CDR1 LGHNA and CDR2 YSLEER. CDR3 protein: CASSSGTGDSGIQYF. CDR3 nucleotides: TGCGCCAGCAGCTCCGGGACAGGGGATTCTGGCATTCAGTACTTC.

The rearrangement joins TRBV5-6 to TRBJ2-5, with TRBD2 matching over 15 bases. V was pared by 4 bases and J by 3 bases, with 7 bases of the junction left unmatched. The CDR3 length is 17 residues. Per germline, CDR1 SGHDT and CDR2 YYEEEE. In DNA form, the CDR3 reads TGTGCCAGCAGCCAGGGACTAGCGGGGGGACCAAAAGAGACCCAGTACTTC. It specifies CASSQGLAGGPKETQYF.

This chain joins TRBV6-6 and TRBJ1-5; unclear D gene. The germline V and J ends were trimmed by 2 bases and 1 base, with 6 bases remaining between them. The germline gives CDR1 MNHNY, CDR2 SVGAGI (reference sequence). This CDR3 has 14 residues. Here the CDR3 reads CASSYAQSNQPQHF. In DNA, the CDR3 is TGTGCCAGCAGTTACGCACAGAGCAATCAGCCCCAGCATTTT.

The chain employs TRBV5-6 and TRBJ1-1; 9 nucleotides agree with TRBD1. The junction had 7 bases not matched to a gene; V was cut back by 0 bases and J by 10 bases. The CDR3 runs to 14 residues. CDR1 and CDR2 from the germline V gene are SGHDT and YYEEEE. In DNA form, the CDR3 reads TGTGCCAGCAGCTTGGAGACAGGGGGTTCTCTAGCTTTCTTT. It specifies CASSLETGGSLAFF.

This clone was seen more than once but under ten times. The J gene is TRBJ1-1, the V gene TRBV28, with a tentative D call TRBD1 (6 bases). This CDR3 has 15 residues. With 8 bases removed from V and 5 bases from J, the gap between germline ends came to 21 bases. CDR1 and CDR2 from the germline V gene are MDHEN and SYDVKM. The CDR3 nucleotides read TGTGCCAGCCCACCGAGCGGGGGGGCATATACTGAAGCTTTCTTT. It encodes CASPPSGGAYTEAFF.

This clone has only one observation. This chain connects TRBV5-6 to TRBJ1-4; possibly TRBD1 for D (5 bases). V was pared by 6 bases and J by 5 bases, with 17 bases between. Germline assignment: CDR1 SGHDT and CDR2 YYEEEE. The CDR3 sequence is 15 residues long. This chain's CDR3 is CASISMRGYNEKLFF. The DNA for the CDR3 is TGTGCCAGCATTTCGATGAGGGGTTACAATGAAAAACTGTTTTTT. Full variable domain (outside the CDR3, taken from reference TRBV5-6 and TRBJ1-4): DAGVTQSPTHLIKTRGQQVTLRCSPKSGHDTVSWYQQALGQGPQFIFQYYEEEERQRGNFPDRFSGHQFPNYSSELNVNALLLGDSALYLCASISMRGYNEKLFFGSGTQLSVL.

This rearrangement joins TRBV2 to TRBJ2-3; D unresolved. This CDR3 contains 15 residues. Deletions cut 7 bases from V and 0 bases from J, with 14 bases between. Germline CDR1 is SNHLY and CDR2 is FYNNEI. In nucleotides, the CDR3 is TGTGCCAGCACGATTCGGCCAGCTAGCACAGATACGCAGTATTTT. As protein: CASTIRPASTDTQYF.